This T cell receptor (beta chain) was captured by sequencing in a study of T cells in localized non-small cell lung cancer. Study results and limitations: A single tumor region was sequenced, leaving heterogeneity possible. A median about 54 of the top 100 tumor clones appeared in adjacent lung.

With 0 bases removed from V and 2 bases from J, the gap between germline ends came to 14 bases. From germline, CDR1 is MGHRA and CDR2 YSYEKL. The CDR3 sequence is 17 residues long. Data came from immunoSEQ multiplex PCR; TCRdb stores just in-frame clones and leaves some out. The sample consists of more than 45,000 clones, roughly 90% of them appearing once. As concerns this clone: Antigen unknown.

Specimen: peripheral blood, collected before any cancer treatment. This chain uses TRBV4-1 with TRBJ2-1; D call uncertain. The receptor was isolated from a male donor at least 60 years old with stage III squamous cell lung carcinoma. This CDR3 is CASSQDLYTVPYNEQFF. The CDR3 DNA is TGCGCCAGCAGCCAAGATCTGTACACCGTACCCTACAATGAGCAGTTCTTC.